This T cell receptor (beta chain) was recovered during a study of blood T cell repertoires in COVID-19. Trimming took off 5 bases at V and 1 base at J, with 8 bases between the two ends. The CDR3 spans 12 residues. CDR1 and CDR2 (germline): GTSNPN, SVGIG (reference sequence). The table came from immunoSEQ multiplex PCR; TCRdb's copy has only in-frame clones and leaves some out. The sample includes about 71,000 clones, about nine tenths of them seen just once. This rearrangement joins TRBV30 to TRBJ1-2; a possible D gene is TRBD1 (5 bases). The sequence derives from a young man with acute or convalescent COVID-19. The sequenced sample consisted of peripheral blood. CDR3 region: CAWATVNYGYTF. DNA of the CDR3: TGTGCCTGGGCGACAGTTAACTATGGCTACACCTTC. The variable domain in full, with the rest retrieved from reference TRBV30 and TRBJ1-2, is SQTIHQWPATLVQPVGSPLSLECTVEGTSNPNLYWYRQAAGRGLQLLFYSVGIGQISSEVPQNLSASRPQDRQFILSSKKLLLSDSGFYLCAWATVNYGYTFGSGTRLTVV.